This T cell receptor (beta chain) appears in the sequencing data of a study of stem cell transplantation in POMP-related autoinflammatory disease. Broader study findings: In patients with PRAID, every analyzed T-cell subset tended to show lower diversity and higher clonality.

A remark on this clone: The antigen remains unidentified.

Deletions cut 6 bases from V and 6 bases from J, with 11 bases between. Germline V CDR1 and CDR2: DFQATT, SNEGSKA (reference sequence). This CDR3 region has 11 residues. The assay was immunoSEQ multiplex PCR, and TCRdb's table has in-frame clones only and misses some. This table has 68,000 or so clones, just over 90% appearing once. The TCR originated in a human patient with POMP-related autoinflammation and immune dysregulation (PRAID). Some T cells may be supplied by the graft donor. The sample was CD4+ T cells from PBMCs, taken after stem cell transplantation. This chain connects TRBV20-1 to TRBJ1-2; D call uncertain. The CDR3 loop is CSAPRPNGYTF. In DNA, the CDR3 is TGCAGTGCCCCTAGGCCGAATGGCTACACCTTC.